This T cell receptor (beta chain) was recovered during a study of blood T cell repertoires in COVID-19. This clone is a singleton in its sample. The data were produced by immunoSEQ multiplex PCR, yet TCRdb's version contains in-frame clones alone and is incomplete. The sample holds about 220,000 clones, 70% to 85% seen once. V was trimmed by 5 bases and J by 6 bases, leaving 17 bases between them. The CDR3 consists of 14 residues. CDR1 SGHAT and CDR2 FQNNGV come from the germline V gene. The rearrangement links TRBV11-2 to TRBJ2-7; D might be TRBD1 (5 bases). Sequenced sample: peripheral blood. The receptor's source is a man between 50 and 59 years old with active or convalescent COVID-19. DNA of the CDR3: TGTGCCAGCAGCCCTAGGGGCAGCCCTCTCGAGCAGTACTTC. This gives the protein CASSPRGSPLEQYF.